This T cell receptor beta chain was identified during a study of blood T cells in healthy people across ages. PCR was performed a second time for roughly 7 to 11 cycles using a sample-barcoded 5' primer and a J-beta primer mix. All samples yielded 3 million or more CDR3-containing paired-end reads. TCRdb analysed the 5' RACE reads with MiXCR anew, one entry per CDR3 protein. Among 1,300,000 or so distinct CDR3 sequences, approximately 59% were seen once, and the ten largest hold 6.5% to 8.5%. As concerns this clonotype: The target antigen is unknown.

Per sample, no less than 6 micrograms of total RNA were extracted. Whole-study findings and limits: Relative to aged donors, long-lived donors carried more naive CD4+ cells and displayed higher diversity.

CDR1 is ENHRY, CDR2 SYGVKD, per germline. After removal of 6 bases from V and 4 bases from J, the junction contained 10 bases not matched to a gene. This CDR3 has 16 amino acids. This TCR was sampled from a young man in good health. Sequenced sample: blood. The chain joins TRBV10-3 to TRBJ1-1, with TRBD1 matching over 11 bases. The CDR3 reads CAIRPAGGTGGTEAFF. CDR3 coding DNA: TGTGCCATCAGACCAGCGGGTGGGACAGGGGGCACTGAAGCTTTCTTT.